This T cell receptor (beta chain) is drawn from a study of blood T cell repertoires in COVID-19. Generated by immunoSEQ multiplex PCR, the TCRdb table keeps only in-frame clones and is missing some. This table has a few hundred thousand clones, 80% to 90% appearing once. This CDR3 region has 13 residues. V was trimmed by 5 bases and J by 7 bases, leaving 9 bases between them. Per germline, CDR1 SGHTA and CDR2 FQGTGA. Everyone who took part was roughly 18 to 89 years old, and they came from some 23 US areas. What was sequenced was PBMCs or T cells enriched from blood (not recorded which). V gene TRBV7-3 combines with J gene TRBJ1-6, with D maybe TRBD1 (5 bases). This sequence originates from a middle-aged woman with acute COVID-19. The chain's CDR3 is CASSADRNSPLHF. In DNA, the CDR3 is TGTGCCAGCAGCGCAGACAGAAATTCACCCCTCCACTTT.